This T cell receptor beta chain was sequenced in a study of shared clonotypes between healthy human individuals. Whole-study results and caveats: The study found about 5% of naive CD4 clonotypes shared across several donors.

TCRdb's table, derived via immunoSEQ multiplex PCR, lists solely in-frame clones and lacks some. The sample comprises about 2.2 million clones, around 93% of which are singletons, and 1.5% to 2% rests with the top ten. Notes on this clone: Its antigen is as yet unknown.

In the naive CD8 group, cells lacked CD45RO and were positively selected for CCR7, so terminally differentiated effector memory CD45RA+ cells were left out. With 11 bases removed from V and 9 bases from J, the gap between germline ends came to 14 bases. The length of the CDR3 is 11 residues. The V gene's germline CDR1 is SNHLY and CDR2 FYNNEI. The receptor comes from a man aged 18 to 29 in good health. Some clones in this sample may be carry-over from other donors' samples. V gene TRBV2 combines with J gene TRBJ2-1, with D perhaps given as TRBD1 or TRBD2 (7 bases each). Sequencing was performed on naive CD8+ T cells from PBMCs. The CDR3 bases are TGTGCCCAGGGGGGGGGACTTGAGCAGTTCTTC. Protein sequence: CAQGGGLEQFF.